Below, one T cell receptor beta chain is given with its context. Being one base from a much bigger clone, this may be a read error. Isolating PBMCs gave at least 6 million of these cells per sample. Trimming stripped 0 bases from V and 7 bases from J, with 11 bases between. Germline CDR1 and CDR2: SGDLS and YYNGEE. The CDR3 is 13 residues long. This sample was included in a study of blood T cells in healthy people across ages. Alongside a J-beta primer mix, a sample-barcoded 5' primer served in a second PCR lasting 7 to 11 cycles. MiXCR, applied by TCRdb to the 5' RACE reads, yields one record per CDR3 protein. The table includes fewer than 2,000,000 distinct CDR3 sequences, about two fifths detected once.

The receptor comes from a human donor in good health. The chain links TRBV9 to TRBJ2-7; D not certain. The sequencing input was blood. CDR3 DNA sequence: TGTGCCAGCAGCGTAGGGCTACTGAATGAGCAGTACTTC. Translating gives CASSVGLLNEQYF.